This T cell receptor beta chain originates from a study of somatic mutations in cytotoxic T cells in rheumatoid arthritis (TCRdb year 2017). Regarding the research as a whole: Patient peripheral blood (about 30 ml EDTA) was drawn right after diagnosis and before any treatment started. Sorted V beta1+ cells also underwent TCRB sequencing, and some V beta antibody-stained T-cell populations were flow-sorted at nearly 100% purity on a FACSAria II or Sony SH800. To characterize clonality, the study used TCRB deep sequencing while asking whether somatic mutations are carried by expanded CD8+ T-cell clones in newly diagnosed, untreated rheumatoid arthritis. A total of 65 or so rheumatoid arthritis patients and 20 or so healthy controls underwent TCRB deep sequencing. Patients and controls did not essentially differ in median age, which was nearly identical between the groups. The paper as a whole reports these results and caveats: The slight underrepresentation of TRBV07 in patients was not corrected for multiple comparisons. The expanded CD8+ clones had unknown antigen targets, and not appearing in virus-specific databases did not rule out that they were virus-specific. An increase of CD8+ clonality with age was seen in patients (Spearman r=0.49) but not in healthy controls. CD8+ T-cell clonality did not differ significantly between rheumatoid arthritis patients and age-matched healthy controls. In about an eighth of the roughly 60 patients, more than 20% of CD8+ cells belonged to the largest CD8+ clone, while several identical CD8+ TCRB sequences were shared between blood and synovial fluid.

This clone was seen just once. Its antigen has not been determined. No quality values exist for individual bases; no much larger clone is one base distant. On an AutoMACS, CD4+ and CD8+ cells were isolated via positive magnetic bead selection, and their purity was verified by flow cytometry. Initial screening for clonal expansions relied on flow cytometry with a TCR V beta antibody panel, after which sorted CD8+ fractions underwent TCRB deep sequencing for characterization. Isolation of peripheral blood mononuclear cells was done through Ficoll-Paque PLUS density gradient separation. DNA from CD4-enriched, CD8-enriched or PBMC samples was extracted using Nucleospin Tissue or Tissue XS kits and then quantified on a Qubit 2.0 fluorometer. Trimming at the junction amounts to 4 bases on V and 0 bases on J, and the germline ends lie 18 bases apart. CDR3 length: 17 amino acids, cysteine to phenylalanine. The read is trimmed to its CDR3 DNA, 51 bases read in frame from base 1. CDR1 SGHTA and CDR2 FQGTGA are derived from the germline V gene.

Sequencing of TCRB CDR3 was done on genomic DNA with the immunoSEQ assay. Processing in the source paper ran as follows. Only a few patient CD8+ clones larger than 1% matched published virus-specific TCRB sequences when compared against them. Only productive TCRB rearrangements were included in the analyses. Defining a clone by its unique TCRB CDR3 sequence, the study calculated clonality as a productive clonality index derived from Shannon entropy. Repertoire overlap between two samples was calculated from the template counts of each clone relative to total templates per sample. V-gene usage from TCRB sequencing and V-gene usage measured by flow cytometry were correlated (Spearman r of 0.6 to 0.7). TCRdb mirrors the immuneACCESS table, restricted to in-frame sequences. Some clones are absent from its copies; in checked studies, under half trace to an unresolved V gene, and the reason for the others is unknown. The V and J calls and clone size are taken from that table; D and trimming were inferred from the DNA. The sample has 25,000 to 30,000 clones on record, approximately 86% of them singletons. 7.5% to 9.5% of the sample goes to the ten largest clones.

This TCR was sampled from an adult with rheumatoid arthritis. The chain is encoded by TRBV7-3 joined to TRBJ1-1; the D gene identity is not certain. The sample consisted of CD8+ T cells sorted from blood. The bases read TGTGCCAGCAGCTCGTTGCATGGCGACCTCATGAACACTGAAGCTTTCTTT. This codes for CASSSLHGDLMNTEAFF.